The 13 T cell receptor beta chains reported below all come from one sample, sequenced in a study of shared clonotypes between healthy human individuals. Naivety among CD8 cells was defined by CD45RO negativity and positive CCR7 selection, thereby excluding terminally differentiated effector memory CD45RA+ cells. Profiled with immunoSEQ multiplex PCR; TCRdb holds only in-frame clones, not every one. The data show about 2 million clones, about 95% seen once. The sequencing sample was made of naive CD8+ T cells sorted from blood. The receptors stem from a man between 18 and 29 years old in good health.

The chain joins TRBV28 to TRBJ1-3; tentative D call: TRBD1 (5 bases). Trimming removed 8 bases from V and 1 base from J, with 12 bases in between. The CDR3 covers 14 residues. Germline V gene lookup returns CDR1 MDHEN and CDR2 SYDVKM. The CDR3 reads CASGAGGSGNTIYF. CDR3 bases: TGTGCCAGCGGGGCTGGGGGATCTGGAAACACCATATATTTT. The full variable domain, with the rest looked up from reference TRBV28 and TRBJ1-3, is DVKVTQSSRYLVKRTGEKVFLECVQDMDHENMFWYRQDPGLGLRLIYFSYDVKMKEKGDIPEGYSVSREKKERFSLILESASTNQTSMYLCASGAGGSGNTIYFGEGSWLTVV.

The rearrangement joins TRBV29-1 to TRBJ2-3; D is possibly TRBD1 (6 bases). This CDR3 is built from 13 residues. V was pared by 7 bases and J by 2 bases, with 13 bases between. In germline, CDR1 is SQVTM, CDR2 ANQGSEA. The CDR3 reads CSATGQNTDTQYF. CDR3 sequence (DNA): TGCAGCGCCACGGGACAAAACACAGATACGCAGTATTTT.

This chain uses TRBV9 with TRBJ2-7; tentatively, D is TRBD1 (7 bases). The ends were cut back, 3 bases at V and 7 bases at J, with 17 bases in the middle. The length of the CDR3 is 14 residues. Germline CDR1 is SGDLS and CDR2 is YYNGEE. CDR3: CASSANGQAGEQYF. The CDR3 DNA follows: TGTGCCAGCAGCGCGAACGGACAGGCGGGGGAGCAGTACTTC.

This chain uses TRBV5-1 with TRBJ1-5; D is ambiguous. The CDR3 runs 14 residues. V was clipped by 1 base and J by 5 bases, with 10 bases between them. Germline values: CDR1 SGHRS, CDR2 YFSETQ. CDR3 coding DNA: TGCGCCAGCAGCTTGAGGCCAGCAGATCAGCCCCAGCATTTT. This sequence encodes CASSLRPADQPQHF.

The V and J genes are TRBV4-3 and TRBJ2-7; the match to TRBD2 covers 10 bases. This CDR3 is built from 16 residues. V lost 3 bases to trimming and J lost 5 bases; unmatched junction nucleotides: 10. The germline V gene has CDR1 LGHNA and CDR2 YSLEER. The CDR3 nucleotides are TGCGCCAGCAGCCAGGGATCTAGCGGGAGTCGCGACGAGCAGTACTTC. It is translated as CASSQGSSGSRDEQYF.

CDR3 loop: CASSQGFSGRGLNEQFF. The CDR3 DNA reads TGCGCCAGCAGCCAAGGGTTTAGCGGGAGGGGCCTCAATGAGCAGTTCTTC. The V call is TRBV4-3, the J call TRBJ2-1, with 11 bases aligning to TRBD2. The CDR3 runs 17 residues. V dropped 1 base and J dropped 6; count of bases not matched to a gene: 8. From germline, CDR1 is LGHNA and CDR2 YSLEER.

There are many counts of this clone. The chain carries TRBV6-5 and TRBJ1-2; D gene uncertain. Germline values: CDR1 MNHEY, CDR2 SVGAGI. V was shortened by 3 bases and J by 4 bases, with 3 bases between the two germline ends. CDR3 size: 11 residues. DNA of the CDR3: TGTGCCAGCAGTTATCTCTATGGCTACACCTTC. This sequence encodes CASSYLYGYTF.

The gene calls are TRBV7-8 and TRBJ2-7, with TRBD1 as a possible D gene (6 bases). The V and J ends lost 7 bases and 1 base respectively, with 11 bases between them. The germline V gene has CDR1 SGHVS and CDR2 FQNEAQ. The CDR3 sequence is 13 residues long. The CDR3 coding sequence is TGTGCCAGCACTTGGACAGAGTCCTACGAGCAGTACTTC. The encoded protein is CASTWTESYEQYF.

V gene TRBV2 combines with J gene TRBJ1-3; no reliable D call. Germline lookup yields CDR1 SNHLY and CDR2 FYNNEI. Trimming cost V 1 base and J 2 bases, with 12 bases left between them. This CDR3 comprises 16 residues. In DNA form, the CDR3 reads TGTGCCAGCAGTGAAGGGTTAGGTTCGGCTGGAAACACCATATATTTT. Translated: CASSEGLGSAGNTIYF. The entire variable domain, with the rest obtained from reference TRBV2 and TRBJ1-3, is as follows: EPEVTQTPSHQVTQMGQEVILRCVPISNHLYFYWYRQILGQKVEFLVSFYNNEISEKSEIFDDQFSVERPDGSNFTLKIRSTKLEDSAMYFCASSEGLGSAGNTIYFGEGSWLTVV.

The CDR3 protein is CASSLTPRGSFTDTQYF. The CDR3 bases are TGCGCCAGCAGCCTAACCCCCAGGGGCAGTTTCACAGATACGCAGTATTTT. This chain connects TRBV5-1 to TRBJ2-3; D is perhaps TRBD1 (6 bases). V was clipped by 4 bases and J by 2 bases, with 20 bases between them. Germline lookup yields CDR1 SGHRS and CDR2 YFSETQ. The CDR3 spans 17 residues.

This CDR3 is CASSDRGRNSPLHF. In DNA form, the CDR3 reads TGTGCCAGCAGTGACAGGGGCAGAAATTCACCCCTCCACTTT. This chain uses TRBV6-1 with TRBJ1-6, with D perhaps TRBD1 (6 bases). The CDR3 runs 14 residues. Per the germline V gene, CDR1 is MNHNS and CDR2 is SASEGT. V gave up 3 bases and J gave up 7 bases, with 10 bases separating them.

The V gene is TRBV27, the J gene TRBJ2-1; 10 nucleotides agree with TRBD1. J gave up 8 bases and V 6 bases, and 10 bases lay outside the gene matches. The CDR3 has 15 residues. Germline V gives CDR1 MNHEY, CDR2 SMNVEV (reference sequence). The CDR3 nucleotides are TGTGCCAGCAGGACCGGGACAGGGGCTTTTCATGAGCAGTTCTTC. Protein product: CASRTGTGAFHEQFF.

The J gene is TRBJ2-7, the V gene TRBV7-2; D gene ambiguous. From germline, CDR1 is SGHTA and CDR2 FQGNSA. V was cut by 4 bases and J by 0 bases, with 10 bases left in between. The CDR3 sequence is 14 residues long. The CDR3 DNA follows: TGTGCCAGCAGCTCTCAATTAAGCTCCTACGAGCAGTACTTC. It is translated as CASSSQLSSYEQYF.